The 5 T cell receptor beta chains below come from one sample, sequenced in a study of T cell changes during pregnancy in multiple sclerosis. Assay: immunoSEQ multiplex PCR; the TCRdb copy retains only in-frame clones and omits some. The sample has approximately 27,000 clones, about 92% seen once. This sample comprised CD4+ T cells from peripheral blood mononuclear cells, obtained in the first trimester of pregnancy. Every receptor here comes from a female donor with multiple sclerosis, enrolled in a pregnancy study.

This chain joins TRBV9 and TRBJ1-1; TRBD1 aligns across 7 bases. CDR1 is SGDLS and CDR2 is YYNGEE in the germline V gene. The CDR3 length is 13 residues. After removal of 3 bases from V and 3 bases from J, the junction contained 2 bases not matched to a gene. The CDR3: CASSGTGDTEAFF. For the CDR3, the DNA is TGTGCCAGCAGCGGGACAGGAGACACTGAAGCTTTCTTT.

V usage is TRBV7-9 and J usage is TRBJ1-1; a weak D match, TRBD1 (5 bases). This CDR3 contains 13 residues. Trimming pared 1 base from V and 9 bases from J, leaving 12 bases between. Germline CDR1 is SEHNR and CDR2 is FQNEAQ (reference sequence). CDR3 DNA sequence: TGTGCCAGCAGCTTAGGGGAGGGGCAGAAAGCTTTCTTT. Translation: CASSLGEGQKAFF.

The chain carries TRBV7-2 and TRBJ2-3; the D gene is possibly TRBD1 (6 bases). This CDR3 is built from 15 residues. Looked up from germline, CDR1 is SGHTA and CDR2 is FQGNSA. The germline V and J ends were trimmed by 6 bases and 3 bases, with 16 bases remaining between them. This CDR3 is CASRLQGSPTDTQYF. The CDR3 DNA sequence: TGTGCCAGCAGACTACAGGGAAGCCCTACAGATACGCAGTATTTT.

This clone has more than one count but fewer than ten. This rearrangement joins TRBV28 to TRBJ1-6; D possibly corresponds to TRBD1 (6 bases). CDR1 and CDR2 (germline): MDHEN, SYDVKM. The CDR3 contains 13 residues. Trimming took off 6 bases at V and 11 bases at J, with 14 bases between the two ends. The CDR3 is CASRTGESPPLHF. The CDR3 DNA sequence: TGTGCCAGCAGGACAGGTGAATCTCCACCCCTCCACTTT.

This rearrangement joins TRBV5-5 to TRBJ1-5, with D possibly being TRBD1 (6 bases). This CDR3 is 14 amino acids long. V lost 4 bases and J 1 base, leaving 9 bases between the germline ends. From germline, CDR1 is SGHKS and CDR2 YYEKEE (reference sequence). CDR3 sequence reads: CASSVGQSNQPQHF. As DNA, the CDR3 is TGTGCCAGCAGCGTGGGACAAAGCAATCAGCCCCAGCATTTT.